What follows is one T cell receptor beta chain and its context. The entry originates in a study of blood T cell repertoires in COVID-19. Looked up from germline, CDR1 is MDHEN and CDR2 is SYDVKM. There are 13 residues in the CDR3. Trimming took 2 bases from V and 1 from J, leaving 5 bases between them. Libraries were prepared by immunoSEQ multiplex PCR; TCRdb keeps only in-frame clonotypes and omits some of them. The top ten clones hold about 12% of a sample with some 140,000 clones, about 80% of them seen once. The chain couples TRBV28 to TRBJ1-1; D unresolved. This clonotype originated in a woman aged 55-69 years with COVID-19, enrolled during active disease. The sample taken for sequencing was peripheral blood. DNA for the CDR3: TGTGCCAGCAGTTTACTCTCGAACACTGAAGCTTTCTTT. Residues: CASSLLSNTEAFF.